The 13 T cell receptor beta chains reported below all come from one sample, sequenced in a study of T-cell memory formation after mild COVID-19. MiXCR, applied by TCRdb to the 5' RACE reads, yields one record per CDR3 protein. This repertoire shows 65,000 to 95,000 distinct CDR3 sequences, roughly 13% found once; its top ten account for 40% to 45%. Sequencing was carried out using PBMCs or a T cell subset sorted from them (not recorded which). These receptors originate from a man younger than 35 who had mild COVID-19 (a few samples of this study predate the infection). Cell type and time point are not known.

This clonotype was recorded a few times. The chain couples TRBV29-1 to TRBJ2-6, with a weak D call TRBD1 (5 bases). CDR3 length: 16 amino acids. Trimming cost V 4 bases and J 0 bases, with 13 bases left between them. Germline lookup yields CDR1 SQVTM and CDR2 ANQGSEA. The CDR3 spells CSVGGLVPSGANVLTF. CDR3 sequence (DNA): TGCAGCGTTGGGGGCCTGGTACCCTCTGGGGCCAACGTCCTGACTTTC. Full variable domain (missing parts from reference TRBV29-1 and TRBJ2-6): SAVISQKPSRDICQRGTSLTIQCQVDSQVTMMFWYRQQPGQSLTLIATANQGSEATYESGFVIDKFPISRPNLTFSTLTVSNMSPEDSSIYLCSVGGLVPSGANVLTFGAGSRLTVL.

This clonotype was observed many times. The J gene is TRBJ2-1, the V gene TRBV6-5; tentatively, D is TRBD2 (5 bases). Trimming pared 6 bases from V and 3 bases from J, leaving 12 bases between. Germline V gene sequence: CDR1 MNHEY, CDR2 SVGAGI. The CDR3 extends over 14 amino acids. CDR3 nucleotides: TGTGCCAGCAGAGTTACGGGGAGCTACAATGAGCAGTTCTTC. Amino acid sequence: CASRVTGSYNEQFF.

CDR3 amino acids: CASSPQVTNEKLFF. As DNA, the CDR3 is TGTGCCAGCAGCCCGCAGGTTACTAATGAAAAACTGTTTTTT. The chain uses TRBV7-9 and TRBJ1-4; D call uncertain. The CDR3 has 14 amino acids. V was clipped by 5 bases and J by 2 bases, with 9 bases between them. Germline CDR1 is SEHNR and CDR2 is FQNEAQ (reference sequence). Supplemented by reference TRBV7-9 and TRBJ1-4, the full variable domain reads DTGVSQNPRHKITKRGQNVTFRCDPISEHNRLYWYRQTLGQGPEFLTYFQNEAQLEKSRLLSDRFSAERPKGSFSTLEIQRTEQGDSAMYLCASSPQVTNEKLFFGSGTQLSVL.

The sample holds a few counts of this clonotype. The genes are TRBV11-2 and TRBJ1-5, with TRBD1 matching 9 bases. This CDR3 spans 16 amino acids. Germline V lookup: CDR1 SGHAT, CDR2 FQNNGV. J gave up 1 base and V 5 bases, and 6 bases lay outside the gene matches. The CDR3 nucleotides read TGTGCCAGCAGCCAGACAGGGGGTAGGAGCAATCAGCCCCAGCATTTT. This codes for CASSQTGGRSNQPQHF.

V and J are TRBV7-6 and TRBJ2-3; no clear D. In germline, CDR1 is SGHVS, CDR2 FNYEAQ. Trimming took off 5 bases at V and 5 bases at J, with 8 bases between the two ends. This CDR3 comprises 12 residues. CDR3 in amino acids: CASSLTEDTQYF. CDR3 nucleotide sequence: TGTGCCAGCAGCCTCACAGAAGATACGCAGTATTTT.

In this sample, this clonotype turned up many times. The gene calls are TRBV7-9 and TRBJ2-3, with 14 bases lining up with TRBD2. The CDR3 consists of 17 residues. Germline V gives CDR1 SEHNR, CDR2 FQNEAQ (reference sequence). V was clipped by 5 bases and J by 1 base; unmatched bases: 5. CDR3 region: CASSHRLAGGRTDTQYF. The CDR3 coding sequence is TGTGCCAGCAGCCACAGACTAGCGGGGGGGCGCACAGATACGCAGTATTTT.

This clonotype was counted between two and nine times. The rearrangement links TRBV9 to TRBJ2-5; D is ambiguous. The germline V gene encodes CDR1 SGDLS and CDR2 YYNGEE. The germline V and J ends were trimmed by 0 bases and 1 base, with 7 bases remaining between them. CDR3 length: 14 amino acids. CDR3 nucleotides: TGTGCCAGCAGCGTAGATGCGCGCCAAGAGACCCAGTACTTC. It translates to CASSVDARQETQYF.

In the case of this clonotype: The final CDR3 position lacks the conserved phenylalanine or tryptophan, pointing to a likely read error. This chain uses TRBV29-1 with TRBJ1-2; unclear D gene. With 4 bases removed from V and 5 bases from J, the gap between germline ends came to 17 bases. The germline V gene has CDR1 SQVTM and CDR2 ANQGSEA. This CDR3 region has 14 residues. CDR3 bases: TGCAGCGTTGGGCCTGGGCCTCGTGTTTATGGCTACACCTTA. Residues: CSVGPGPRVYGYTL.

This clonotype was detected only a few times. The chain joins TRBV11-1 to TRBJ2-3; 8 nucleotides match TRBD1. The J segment lost 3 bases and the V segment lost 2 bases, leaving 7 bases of the junction unmatched. The CDR3 loop spans 16 amino acids. In germline, CDR1 is SGHAT, CDR2 FQDESV (reference sequence). In DNA form, the CDR3 reads TGTGCCAGCAGCTTAAACACTCAGGGGGCAACAGATACGCAGTATTTT. This codes for CASSLNTQGATDTQYF. The full variable domain, in which reference TRBV11-1 and TRBJ2-3 provide the parts outside the CDR3, is EAEVAQSPRYKITEKSQAVAFWCDPISGHATLYWYRQILGQGPELLVQFQDESVVDDSQLPKDRFSAERLKGVDSTLKIQPAELGDSAMYLCASSLNTQGATDTQYFGPGTRLTVL.

This clonotype has just a few counts. The J gene is TRBJ2-1, the V gene TRBV27, with D maybe TRBD2 (5 bases). The ends were cut back, 6 bases at V and 4 bases at J, with 13 bases in the middle. The CDR3 sequence is 14 residues long. Germline V gene lookup returns CDR1 MNHEY and CDR2 SMNVEV (reference sequence). The CDR3 is CASRFPGSYNEQFF. CDR3 sequence (DNA): TGTGCCAGCAGGTTCCCGGGGTCTTACAATGAGCAGTTCTTC.

This clonotype was seen more than once but under ten times. The rearrangement links TRBV7-9 to TRBJ2-2; TRBD1 matches 8 bases. Per germline, CDR1 SEHNR and CDR2 FQNEAQ (reference sequence). Losses at the gene ends were 5 bases for V and 7 bases for J; bases not matched to a gene: 12. The CDR3 sequence is 16 residues long. In nucleotides, the CDR3 is TGTGCCAGCAGCCCTACCCGACAGGGGCCCAGCGGGGAGCTGTTTTTT. Its protein is CASSPTRQGPSGELFF.

Here the CDR3 DNA reads TGTGCCAGCAGGGACCGGGAAACGGAAGAAGGTGAAGCTTTCTTT. Encoded protein: CASRDRETEEGEAFF. This chain uses TRBV7-9 with TRBJ1-1; no firm D call. CDR1 is SEHNR and CDR2 is FQNEAQ in the germline V gene (reference sequence). CDR3 length: 15 residues. The V and J ends lost 6 bases and 7 bases respectively, with 21 bases between them. Full variable domain (outside the CDR3, taken from reference TRBV7-9 and TRBJ1-1): DTGVSQNPRHKITKRGQNVTFRCDPISEHNRLYWYRQTLGQGPEFLTYFQNEAQLEKSRLLSDRFSAERPKGSFSTLEIQRTEQGDSAMYLCASRDRETEEGEAFFGQGTRLTVV.

The chain joins TRBV5-8 to TRBJ1-1, with a possible D match to TRBD1 (6 bases). Germline V gene sequence: CDR1 SGHTS, CDR2 YDEGEE. V gave up 7 bases and J gave up 7 bases, with 14 bases separating them. The CDR3 spans 12 residues. The CDR3 DNA sequence: TGTGCCAGCCCTGGACAGAGGCTTGAAGCTTTCTTT. Protein: CASPGQRLEAFF.